Here is one T cell receptor beta chain with its context. The antigen is unknown. Here immunoSEQ multiplex PCR was the method, and the copy in TCRdb shows in-frame clones only, minus some. The repertoire consists of approximately 980,000 clones, with roughly 72% occurring once and the leading ten covering over 1.3%. The sample originates from a study of shared clonotypes between healthy human individuals. Study-wide context: CD8 memory received one plate per donor, CD8 naive two, CD4 memory three and CD4 naive three. Study-level results: An anticipated effect of sequencing depth on clonotype sharing among donors was recognized. Despite large depth, rarefaction showed incomplete sorted-subset sequencing.

Germline assignment: CDR1 MNHNS and CDR2 SASEGT. The CDR3 covers 15 residues. V lost 6 bases, J lost 0 bases, and 3 bases stayed unmatched. A CD45RA+ naive subset and a CD45RA-negative memory subset were split from CD4+ cells. The origin of this receptor is a man aged 18 to 29 in good health. The rearrangement joins TRBV6-1 to TRBJ2-7; TRBD2 agrees at 12 bases. Sequencing was performed on memory CD4+ T cells sorted from blood. As for subset: CD45RA-negative fraction. The CDR3 bases are TGTGCCAGCAGGGGACTAGCGGGTCCCTCCTACGAGCAGTACTTC. Protein: CASRGLAGPSYEQYF.